This T cell receptor beta chain was captured by sequencing in a study of identical twins. Study-level points and caveats: An excess of low generation probability was shown by twin-shared out-of-frame alpha sequences.

Using its own MiXCR run on the 5' RACE reads, TCRdb lists one record per CDR3 protein. The sample carries some 560,000 distinct CDR3 sequences, approximately 10% recorded once. This clonotype was detected many times. Its antigen remains unknown. The junction departs from the called germline gene at one end, perhaps through a read error. Another study also made use of these data, one on yellow fever vaccine responses in identical twins.

Sequencing was done on a sample of PBMCs. This TCR was sampled from a woman younger than 35 in good health.

CDR3: CATRRGGGDTGELFF. The CDR3 DNA is TGTGCCACCAGGAGAGGGGGAGGGGACACCGGGGAGCTGTTTTTT. The chain employs TRBV15 and TRBJ2-2; the D gene is possibly TRBD2 (7 bases). The CDR3 consists of 15 residues. CDR1 and CDR2 (germline): LNHNV, YYDKDF (reference sequence). Full variable domain (rest looked up from reference TRBV15 and TRBJ2-2): DAMVIQNPRYQVTQFGKPVTLSCSQTLNHNVMYWYQQKSSQAPKLLFHYYDKDFNNEADTPDNFQSRRPNTSFCFLDIRSPGLGDTAMYLCATRRGGGDTGELFFGEGSRLTVL.